This T cell receptor (beta chain) comes out of a study of shared clonotypes between healthy human individuals. The CDR3 sequence is 15 residues long. V gave up 5 bases and J gave up 7 bases; unmatched junction bases: 11. From germline, CDR1 is SEHNR and CDR2 FQNEAQ (reference sequence). To note about this clone: Its antigen remains unknown.

Study-wide findings and caveats: Rarefaction analysis demonstrated incomplete sorted-subset sequencing notwithstanding large depth.

The protocol was immunoSEQ multiplex PCR, while the TCRdb copy is restricted to in-frame clones and leaves out a portion. The sample comprises roughly 2.2 million clones, approximately 95% of which are singletons, and 0.35% to 0.45% rests with the top ten. Sequenced: naive CD4+ T cells from PBMCs. Noted subset: CD45RA+ positively selected. The sequence derives from a man aged 18 to 35 in good health. Some clones in this sample may be carry-over from other donors' samples. This chain uses TRBV7-9 with TRBJ1-1; 9 positions match TRBD1. CDR3 in DNA: TGTGCCAGCAGCCCCACAGGGGGCGTAAATGGTGAAGCTTTCTTT. This encodes CASSPTGGVNGEAFF.